This T cell receptor (beta chain) was captured by sequencing in a study of cytomegalovirus exposure and HLA in healthy donors (dated by TCRdb to about 2017). For the wider study: An earlier analysis of some 620 of the donors reported 250 to 300 Gb of sequence data and around 100 million unique TCR beta sequences obtained from around 170 million T cells. An early release covering more than 500 HLA-typed donors comprised about 320 gigabases of sequencing data and around 80 million unique TCR sequences. The genetic ancestry cluster associated with self-reported Caucasian donors included 80% to 90% of the roughly 400 genotyped donors. The aim of the study was to test whether cataloging public T cell receptors could identify signatures of past pathogen exposure. The T cell repertoires of under 700 subjects were profiled by immunosequencing and related to cytomegalovirus serostatus. A separate validation cohort of roughly 130 different subjects was used in addition to the roughly 670-subject first cohort. The study combined high-throughput TCR immunosequencing, statistical association of individual TCRs with disease status, and machine learning to predict cytomegalovirus infection status. To study patterns of TCR occurrence, a later analysis re-analyzed previously published TCR beta repertoires from several hundred donors and added high-resolution HLA genotyping. Rather than using new phenotypic data, the later analysis identified candidate immune exposures from TCR beta sequences and from how often those sequences occurred across donors. To decide whether each TCR beta V gene segment behaved as functional or pseudogenic, an earlier analysis of some 540 of the donors relied on high-throughput TCR beta sequencing. Alongside the repertoire data, information on donor age, sex, ethnicity and CMV serostatus was compiled. A later genetic analysis used genome-wide SNP genotypes for about 60% of the roughly 700 donors, treating that subset as a discovery cohort. All discovery cohort repertoires had been generated using a single sequencing platform. HLA typing included class I and class II loci at four-digit resolution. The number of typed donors differed by locus: about 629-640 for A, B, C, DRB1 and DQB1; 500 to 550 for DQA1; 600 to 610 for DPA1; and around 450 for DPB1. Roughly 5 DR-DQ haplotypes were treated as single units for association and clustering because of strong linkage in the cohort. On average, roughly 200,000 unique TCR beta nucleotide sequences were sequenced per donor among 398 genotyped donors of the cohort, with roughly 19% of those sequences being non-productive. Summary of the overall study and its limitations: Correlated functional status among segregating V segments might be attributable to linkage disequilibrium, but an unknown experimental factor could not be ruled out. In the study, approximately 150 TCR beta chains were listed as associated with cytomegalovirus. Broadly in line with IMGT annotations, most TCR beta V segments showed up in productive rearrangements about 87% or about 30% of the time in an earlier analysis of several hundred of the donors. A cluster of highly shared sequence variants was judged likely to represent a technical artifact of the sequencing pipeline. A later genetic analysis associated a missense DCLRE1C variant with V-gene and J-gene trimming of TCR beta chains, and an independent cohort replicated the association. A further reported finding was that TCR beta sequences accurately predicted the HLA-A and HLA-B alleles for most subjects in the first cohort. In a later analysis, about 16,000 TCR beta sequences were associated with specific HLA alleles at a false discovery rate of 0.05. A later genetic analysis reported fewer N-insertions in productive TCRs among donors in an Asian-associated ancestry cluster than the approximately 700-donor mean. Because counts were too low, approximately 15 rarely observed V segments, including chromosome 9 orphons, were excluded from the earlier analysis of a few hundred of the donors. In a later analysis, several top co-occurrence clusters were reported to appear linked to parvovirus B19, influenza, CMV and Epstein-Barr virus. The presence/absence analyses assumed that sequencing depth was roughly uniform across donors, and that assumption may not be true. In vitro tests confirmed that a few of the cytomegalovirus-associated TCR beta chains recognize cytomegalovirus antigens. In a later analysis, TCR association rates were found to vary across HLA loci, with the most associated TCRs seen for DRB1 alleles and the fewest for HLA-C alleles. Because HLA typing was unavailable for some donors at each locus, only the typed subset was used in association tests. In a later analysis, HLA-associated TCR beta chains showed more clonal expansion and lower generation probabilities than non-associated chains that were equally common. Cytomegalovirus status was reported to be diagnosed by the classifier with high specificity and sensitivity in both the original and validation cohorts. Strong co-occurrence of HLA alleles, especially DR and DQ, made assigning TCR associations to individual alleles difficult. The authors suggested that the approach could potentially be extended to other disease states and immunological phenotypes. The 87-base-pair reads could not distinguish some IMGT-functional V segments, including TRBV6-2 and TRBV6-3, so those segments were excluded. In a later analysis, most CMV-associated TCR beta chains were found to appear HLA-restricted, with HLA associations seemingly driven largely by CMV exposure. Only TCR beta chains were sequenced in this cohort, and the absence of alpha or paired-chain data limited detectable features. While some public TCRs were present in many individuals, most TCR sequences turned up only very rarely across donors. For the cohort, immune exposure information was limited to CMV serostatus.

The library came from the immunoSEQ multiplex PCR assay. The multiplex PCR relied on a mix of 60 forward primers for TCR Vbeta segments and 13 reverse primers for TCR Jbeta segments. Amplification of the CDR3 region of rearranged TCR beta genes was performed with a multiplex PCR assay on genomic DNA. The amplified TCR beta libraries were sequenced on the Illumina HiSeq System as 87-base-pair reads. The published analysis was carried out like this. A later analysis counted some 74 million unique TCR beta chains across the 600 to 850 repertoires, and 9 million to 14 million of these chains were shared by at least two donors. Raw reads were error-corrected and collapsed into unique sequences by a nearest-neighbor algorithm in which closely related sequences were merged to remove PCR and sequencing errors. CDR3 sequences were aligned to IMGT reference sequences to assign V, D and J gene segments. Each retained sequence needed at least a six-nucleotide match to both a V gene segment and a J gene segment. Rearrangements were classified as productive when the CDR3 lacked stop codons and remained in frame with V and J, and all other rearrangements were classified as non-productive. Following IMGT convention, CDR3 was defined as the stretch from the second conserved V-encoded cysteine to the conserved J-encoded phenylalanine. In an earlier analysis of around 600 of the donors, sequences lacking an unambiguous match to a single V gene segment were excluded. In an earlier analysis of 500 to 750 of the donors, V segments were called functional above 56.7% productive rearrangements and were called segregating when the between-donor standard deviation exceeded 5%. A statistical classification framework was built to diagnose cytomegalovirus status from the catalog of TCR beta chain sequences. In a later analysis, V and J genes were assigned by comparing TCR nucleotide sequences against IMGT/GENE-DB human TR gene sequences. The TCRdist pipeline was used in a later analysis to assign CDR3 sequences and most-parsimonious VDJ recombination scenarios. In a later analysis, each TCR beta chain was defined by its CDR3 amino acid sequence together with its V-gene family, and reads lacking a unique V-gene family were excluded. To address suspected cross-contamination and a sequencing artifact, a later analysis removed roughly 580 highly shared, low-generation-probability nucleotide sequences. For each public chain, a later analysis derived a clonal expansion index from normalized ranks of inferred template counts within each repertoire. Generation probabilities in a later analysis came from a VDJ recombination model fitted to out-of-frame rearrangements, and those results were checked against IGoR. A later analysis scored TCR-TCR, TCR-HLA and TCR-CMV co-occurrence with hypergeometric tests, applying a repertoire-size bias correction to TCR pairs. A later analysis estimated false discovery rates by permuting HLA or CMV assignments 20 times. In a later analysis, co-occurring TCRs were grouped with DBSCAN, and TCRdist sequence similarity was added when clustering was performed within HLA-allele-positive subsets. Repertoires with fewer than 30,000 or more than 120,000 public chains were left out of co-occurrence clustering, as were five repertoires with anomalous nucleotide sharing. Here the immuneACCESS table is served through TCRdb, limited to in-frame sequences with V and J called. Missing clones are a known gap in these copies; in checked studies unresolved V genes cover under half, and the rest lacks a known reason. The DNA was the basis for D and trimming; V, J and clone size are from that table. This sample has 150,000 to 200,000 clones in its table, and 84% of those were observed once. Around 0.27% of the sample is in the top ten clones.

Notes on this clone: The antigen it binds to is not known. No quality values exist for individual bases; no much larger clone is one base distant.

The cohort consisted of fewer than 700 healthy bone marrow donors. All cohort members were sampled while nominally healthy, although unrecorded immune exposures were likely present. The donor was CMV seronegative and belonged to the group of 320 or so seronegative cohort members. Every donor gave a peripheral blood sample, and the peripheral blood mononuclear cells from that sample were used for TCR beta sequencing. The Qiagen DNeasy Blood Extraction Kit was used to extract genomic DNA from the blood cell samples. The trim is 7 bases for V and 1 base for J, with a gap of 19 bases between the germline ends. For CDR1 and CDR2, the germline V gene lists SQVTM and ANQGSEA. Inclusive of the bounding cysteine and phenylalanine, the CDR3 is 15 residues long. Only the CDR3 part of the read is kept: 45 bases, read in frame from the first base.

The sequencing input was PBMCs. This sequence was found in a boy aged 10-17 years in good health and CMV-seronegative. The chain uses TRBV29-1 and TRBJ2-5; 6 matching bases give a weak D call of TRBD2. The CDR3 is CSARAGQHFQETQYF. The sequence in DNA is TGCAGCGCCCGGGCGGGGCAGCACTTCCAAGAGACCCAGTACTTC.